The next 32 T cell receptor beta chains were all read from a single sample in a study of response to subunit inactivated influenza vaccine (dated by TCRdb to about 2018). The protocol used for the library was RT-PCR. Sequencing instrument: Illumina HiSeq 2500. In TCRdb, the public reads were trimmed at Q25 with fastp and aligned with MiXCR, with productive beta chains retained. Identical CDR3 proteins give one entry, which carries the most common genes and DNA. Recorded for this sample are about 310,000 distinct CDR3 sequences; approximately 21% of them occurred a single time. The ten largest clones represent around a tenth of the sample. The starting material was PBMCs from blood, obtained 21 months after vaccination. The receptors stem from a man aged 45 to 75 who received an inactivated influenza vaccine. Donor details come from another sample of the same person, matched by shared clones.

The CDR3 region has the DNA TGTGCCAGCAGCCAACTGAAGCCGACTAGCGGGAGGGCCGGTGGCACCGGGGAGCTGTTTTTT. Translated, it gives CASSQLKPTSGRAGGTGELFF. The chain combines TRBV7-6 with TRBJ2-2, with 14 positions matching TRBD2. CDR3 length: 21 amino acids. V lost 5 bases and J lost 4; bases outside the gene matches: 18. The germline gives CDR1 SGHVS, CDR2 FNYEAQ.

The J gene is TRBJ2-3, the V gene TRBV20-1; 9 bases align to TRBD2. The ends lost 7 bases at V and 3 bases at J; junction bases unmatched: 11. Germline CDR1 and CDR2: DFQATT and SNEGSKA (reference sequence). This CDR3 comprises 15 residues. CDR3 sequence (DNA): TGCAGTGAGGCGAGTGGTAGCGGGAGAACAGATACGCAGTATTTT. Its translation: CSEASGSGRTDTQYF.

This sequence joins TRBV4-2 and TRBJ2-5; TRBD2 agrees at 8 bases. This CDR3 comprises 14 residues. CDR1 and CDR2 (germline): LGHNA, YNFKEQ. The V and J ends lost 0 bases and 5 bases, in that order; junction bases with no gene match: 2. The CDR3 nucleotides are TGTGCCAGCAGCCAAGAGGTAGCGGGGGAGACCCAGTACTTC. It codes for CASSQEVAGETQYF.

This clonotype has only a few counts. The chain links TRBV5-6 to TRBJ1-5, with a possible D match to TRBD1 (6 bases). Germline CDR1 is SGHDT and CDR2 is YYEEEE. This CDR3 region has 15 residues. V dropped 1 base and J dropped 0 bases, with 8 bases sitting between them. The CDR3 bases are TGTGCCAGCAGCTTGCAGGGACATAGCAATCAGCCCCAGCATTTT. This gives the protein CASSLQGHSNQPQHF.

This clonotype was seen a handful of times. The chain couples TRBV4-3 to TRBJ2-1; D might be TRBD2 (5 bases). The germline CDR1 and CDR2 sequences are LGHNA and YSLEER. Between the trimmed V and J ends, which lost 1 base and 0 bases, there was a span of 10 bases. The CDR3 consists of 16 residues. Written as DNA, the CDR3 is TGCGCCAGCAGCCAAGCGGCCGGGAACTCCTACAATGAGCAGTTCTTC. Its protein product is CASSQAAGNSYNEQFF.

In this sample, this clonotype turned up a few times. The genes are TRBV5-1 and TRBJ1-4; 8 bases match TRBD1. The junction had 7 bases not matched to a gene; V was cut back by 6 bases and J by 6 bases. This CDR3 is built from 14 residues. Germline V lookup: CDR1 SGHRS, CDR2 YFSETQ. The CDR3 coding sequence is TGCGCCAGCACCCCGGGACAGGAAGATGAAAAACTGTTTTTT. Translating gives CASTPGQEDEKLFF.

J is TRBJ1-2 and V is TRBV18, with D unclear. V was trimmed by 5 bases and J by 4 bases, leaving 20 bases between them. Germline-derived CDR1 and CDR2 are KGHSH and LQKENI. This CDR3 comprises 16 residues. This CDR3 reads CASSEVRPPYTYGYTF. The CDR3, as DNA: TGTGCCAGCTCAGAAGTCCGACCTCCTTACACCTATGGCTACACCTTC.

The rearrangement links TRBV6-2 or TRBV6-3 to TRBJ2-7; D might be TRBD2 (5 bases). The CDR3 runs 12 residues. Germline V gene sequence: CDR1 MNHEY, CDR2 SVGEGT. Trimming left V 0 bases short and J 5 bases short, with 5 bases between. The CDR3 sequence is CASSYSRDEQYF. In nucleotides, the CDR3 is TGTGCCAGCAGTTACTCGAGGGACGAGCAGTACTTC.

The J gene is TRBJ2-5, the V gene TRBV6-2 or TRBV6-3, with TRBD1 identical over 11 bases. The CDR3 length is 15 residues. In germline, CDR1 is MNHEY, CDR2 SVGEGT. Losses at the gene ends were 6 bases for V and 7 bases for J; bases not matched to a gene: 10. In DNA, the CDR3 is TGTGCCAGCAGAAAAACCTCCGGGACAGGGGGGACCCAGTACTTC. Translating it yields CASRKTSGTGGTQYF.

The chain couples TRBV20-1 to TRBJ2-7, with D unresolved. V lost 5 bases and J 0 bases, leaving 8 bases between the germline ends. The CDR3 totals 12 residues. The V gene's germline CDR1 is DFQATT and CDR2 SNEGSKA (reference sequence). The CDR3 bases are TGCAGTGCTGCAAGGGTCTCCTACGAGCAGTACTTC. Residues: CSAARVSYEQYF.

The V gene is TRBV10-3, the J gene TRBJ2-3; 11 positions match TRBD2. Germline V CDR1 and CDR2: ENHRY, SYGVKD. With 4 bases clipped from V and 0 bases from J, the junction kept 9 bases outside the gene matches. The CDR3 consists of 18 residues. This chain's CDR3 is CAISGGLAATSSTDTQYF. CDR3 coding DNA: TGTGCCATCAGTGGGGGACTAGCGGCCACCTCTAGCACAGATACGCAGTATTTT.

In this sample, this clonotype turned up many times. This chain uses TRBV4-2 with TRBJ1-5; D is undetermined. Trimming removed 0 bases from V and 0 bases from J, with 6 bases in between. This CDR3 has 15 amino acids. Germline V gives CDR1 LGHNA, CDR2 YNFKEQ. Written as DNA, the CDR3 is TGTGCCAGCAGCCAAGAAGGATATAGCAATCAGCCCCAGCATTTT. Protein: CASSQEGYSNQPQHF.

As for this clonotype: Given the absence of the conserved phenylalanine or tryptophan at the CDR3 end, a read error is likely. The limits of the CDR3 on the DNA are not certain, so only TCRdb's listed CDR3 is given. This chain's CDR3 is CASSLGSGRRT. This chain connects TRBV5-1 to TRBJ2-7. Germline assignment: CDR1 SGHRS and CDR2 YFSETQ. The CDR3 spans 11 residues, counting both ends.

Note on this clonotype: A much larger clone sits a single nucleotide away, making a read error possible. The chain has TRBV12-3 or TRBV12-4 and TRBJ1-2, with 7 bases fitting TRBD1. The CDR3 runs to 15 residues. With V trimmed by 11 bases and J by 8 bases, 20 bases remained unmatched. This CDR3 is CAAHNPGTVIQGYTF. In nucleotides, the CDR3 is TGTGCCGCTCACAATCCGGGGACAGTAATCCAGGGCTACACCTTC.

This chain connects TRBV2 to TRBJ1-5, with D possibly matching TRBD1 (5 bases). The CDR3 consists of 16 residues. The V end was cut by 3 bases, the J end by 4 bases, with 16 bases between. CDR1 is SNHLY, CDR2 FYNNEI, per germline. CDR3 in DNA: TGTGCCAGCAGTGATATGGGCAGGGAGGGGAATCAGCCCCAGCATTTT. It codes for CASSDMGREGNQPQHF.

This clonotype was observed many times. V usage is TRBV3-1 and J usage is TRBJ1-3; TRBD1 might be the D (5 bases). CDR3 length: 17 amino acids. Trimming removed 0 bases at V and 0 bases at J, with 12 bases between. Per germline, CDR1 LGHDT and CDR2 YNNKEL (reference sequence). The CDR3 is CASSQDVWTSSGNTIYF. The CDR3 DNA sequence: TGTGCCAGCAGCCAAGATGTTTGGACAAGCTCTGGAAACACCATATATTTT.

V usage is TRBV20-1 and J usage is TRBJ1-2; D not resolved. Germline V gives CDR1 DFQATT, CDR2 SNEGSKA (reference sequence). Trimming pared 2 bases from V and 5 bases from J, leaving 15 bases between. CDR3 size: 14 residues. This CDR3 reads CSARSIPQLYGYTF. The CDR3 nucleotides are TGCAGTGCTAGAAGTATCCCACAGCTATATGGCTACACCTTC.

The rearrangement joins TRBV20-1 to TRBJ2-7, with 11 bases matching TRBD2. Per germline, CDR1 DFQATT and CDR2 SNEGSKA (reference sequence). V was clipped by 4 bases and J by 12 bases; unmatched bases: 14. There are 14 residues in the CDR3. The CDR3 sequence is CSAIDGLAGGLRYF. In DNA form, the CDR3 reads TGCAGTGCTATTGACGGGCTAGCGGGGGGTCTGCGGTACTTC.

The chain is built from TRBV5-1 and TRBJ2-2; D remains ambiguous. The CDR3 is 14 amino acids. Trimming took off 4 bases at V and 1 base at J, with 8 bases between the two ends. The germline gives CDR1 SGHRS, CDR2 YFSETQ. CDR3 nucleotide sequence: TGCGCCAGCAGCGAGAATAGGAACACCGGGGAGCTGTTTTTT. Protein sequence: CASSENRNTGELFF.

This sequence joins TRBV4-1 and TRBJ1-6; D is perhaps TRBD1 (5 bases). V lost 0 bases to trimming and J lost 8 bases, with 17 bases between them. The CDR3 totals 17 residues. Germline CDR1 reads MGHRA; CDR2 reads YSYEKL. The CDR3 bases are TGCGCCAGCAGCCAAGATCTTTGGGGACCGACCCATTCACCCCTCCACTTT. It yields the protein CASSQDLWGPTHSPLHF.

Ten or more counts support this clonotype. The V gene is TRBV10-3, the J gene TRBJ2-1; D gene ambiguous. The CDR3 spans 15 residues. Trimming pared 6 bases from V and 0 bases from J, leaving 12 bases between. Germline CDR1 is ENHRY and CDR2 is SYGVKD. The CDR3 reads CAIRKGPSSYNEQFF. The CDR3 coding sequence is TGTGCCATCAGAAAGGGCCCGAGCTCCTACAATGAGCAGTTCTTC.

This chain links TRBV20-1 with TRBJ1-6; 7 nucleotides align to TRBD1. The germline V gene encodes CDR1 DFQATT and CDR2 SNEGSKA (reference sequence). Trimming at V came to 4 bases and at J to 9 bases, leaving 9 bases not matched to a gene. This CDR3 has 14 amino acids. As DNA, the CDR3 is TGCAGTGCTACCGCCGGGACAGAGTTTTCACCCCTCCACTTT. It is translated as CSATAGTEFSPLHF.

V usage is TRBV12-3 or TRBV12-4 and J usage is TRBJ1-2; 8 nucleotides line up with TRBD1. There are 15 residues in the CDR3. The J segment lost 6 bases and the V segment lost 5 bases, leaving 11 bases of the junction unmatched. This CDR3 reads CASSLSGGSRDGYTF. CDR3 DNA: TGTGCCAGCAGTCTTTCAGGGGGCTCAAGGGATGGCTACACCTTC.

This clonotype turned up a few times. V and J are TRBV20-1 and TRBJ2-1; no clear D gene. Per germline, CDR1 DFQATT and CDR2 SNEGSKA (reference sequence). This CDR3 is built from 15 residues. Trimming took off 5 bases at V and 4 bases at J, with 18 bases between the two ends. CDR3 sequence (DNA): TGCAGTGCTCCCCCTCGAATCGGGCCGTACAATGAGCAGTTCTTC. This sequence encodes CSAPPRIGPYNEQFF.

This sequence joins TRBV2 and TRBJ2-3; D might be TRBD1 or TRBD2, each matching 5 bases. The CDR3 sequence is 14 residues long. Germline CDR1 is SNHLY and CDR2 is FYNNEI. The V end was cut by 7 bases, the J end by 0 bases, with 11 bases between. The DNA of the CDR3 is TGTGCCAGCACCCGGGACGGTAGCACAGATACGCAGTATTTT. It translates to CASTRDGSTDTQYF. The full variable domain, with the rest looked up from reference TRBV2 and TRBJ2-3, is EPEVTQTPSHQVTQMGQEVILRCVPISNHLYFYWYRQILGQKVEFLVSFYNNEISEKSEIFDDQFSVERPDGSNFTLKIRSTKLEDSAMYFCASTRDGSTDTQYFGPGTRLTVL.

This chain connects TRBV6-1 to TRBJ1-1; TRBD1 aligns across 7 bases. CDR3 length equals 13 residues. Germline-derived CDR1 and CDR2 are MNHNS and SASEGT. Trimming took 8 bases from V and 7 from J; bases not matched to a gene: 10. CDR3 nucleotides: TGTGCCAGCCAGTCCCCCGGGGACAGTGAAGCTTTCTTT. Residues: CASQSPGDSEAFF.

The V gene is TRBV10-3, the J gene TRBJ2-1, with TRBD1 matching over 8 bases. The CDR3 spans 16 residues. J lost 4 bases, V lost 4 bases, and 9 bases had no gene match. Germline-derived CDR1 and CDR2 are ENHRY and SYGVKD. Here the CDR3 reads CAISGGTGKNYNEQFF. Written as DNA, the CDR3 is TGTGCCATCAGTGGGGGGACAGGTAAAAATTACAATGAGCAGTTCTTC.

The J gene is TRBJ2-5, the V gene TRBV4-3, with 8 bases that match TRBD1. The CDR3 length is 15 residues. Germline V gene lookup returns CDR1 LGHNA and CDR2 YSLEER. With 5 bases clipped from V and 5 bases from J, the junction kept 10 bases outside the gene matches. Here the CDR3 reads CASSRNRGNLETQYF. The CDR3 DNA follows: TGCGCCAGCAGCAGAAACAGGGGGAATCTGGAGACCCAGTACTTC.

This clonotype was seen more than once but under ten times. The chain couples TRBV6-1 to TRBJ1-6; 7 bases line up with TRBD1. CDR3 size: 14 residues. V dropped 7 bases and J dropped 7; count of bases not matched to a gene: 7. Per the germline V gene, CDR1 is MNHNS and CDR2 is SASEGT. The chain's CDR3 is CASNRDSTNSPLHF. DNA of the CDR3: TGTGCCAGCAATCGGGACAGCACGAATTCACCCCTCCACTTT.

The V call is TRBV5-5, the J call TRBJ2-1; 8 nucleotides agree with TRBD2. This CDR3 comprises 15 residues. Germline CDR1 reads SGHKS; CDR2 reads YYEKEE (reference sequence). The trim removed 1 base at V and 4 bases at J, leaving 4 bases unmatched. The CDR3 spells CASSLLVAGYNEQFF. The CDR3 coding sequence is TGTGCCAGCAGCTTGTTGGTAGCGGGGTACAATGAGCAGTTCTTC.

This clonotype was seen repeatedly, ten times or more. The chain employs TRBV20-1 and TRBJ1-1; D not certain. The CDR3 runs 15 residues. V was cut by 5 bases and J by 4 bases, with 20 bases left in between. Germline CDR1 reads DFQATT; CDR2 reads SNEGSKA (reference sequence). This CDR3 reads CSAYLRVLPGTEAFF. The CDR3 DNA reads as TGCAGTGCTTACTTGCGTGTCCTCCCCGGCACTGAAGCTTTCTTT.

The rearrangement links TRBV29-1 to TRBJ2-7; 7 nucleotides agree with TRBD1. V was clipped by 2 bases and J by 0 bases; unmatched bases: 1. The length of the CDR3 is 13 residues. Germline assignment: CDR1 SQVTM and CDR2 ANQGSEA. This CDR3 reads CSVEPGGSYEQYF. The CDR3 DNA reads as TGCAGCGTTGAACCAGGGGGCTCCTACGAGCAGTACTTC.